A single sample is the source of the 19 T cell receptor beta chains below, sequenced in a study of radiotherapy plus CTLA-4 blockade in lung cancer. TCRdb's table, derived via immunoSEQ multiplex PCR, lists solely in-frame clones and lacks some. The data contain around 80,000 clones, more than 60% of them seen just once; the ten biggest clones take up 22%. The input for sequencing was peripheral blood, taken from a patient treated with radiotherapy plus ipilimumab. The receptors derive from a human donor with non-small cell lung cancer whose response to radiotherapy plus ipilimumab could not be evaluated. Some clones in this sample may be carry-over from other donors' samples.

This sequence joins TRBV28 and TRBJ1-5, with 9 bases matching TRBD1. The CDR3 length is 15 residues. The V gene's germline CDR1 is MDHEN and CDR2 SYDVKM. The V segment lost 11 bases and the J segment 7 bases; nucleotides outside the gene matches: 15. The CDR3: CASAITRTGDQPQHF. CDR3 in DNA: TGTGCCTCAGCCATTACCCGGACAGGGGACCAGCCCCAGCATTTT.

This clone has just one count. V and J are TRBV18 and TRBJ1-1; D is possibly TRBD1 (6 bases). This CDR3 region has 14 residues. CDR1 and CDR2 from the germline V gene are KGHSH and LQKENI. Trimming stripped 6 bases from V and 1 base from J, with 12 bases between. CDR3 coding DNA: TGTGCCAGCTCCCCCAGAGGGGGGAACACTGAAGCTTTCTTT. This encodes CASSPRGGNTEAFF.

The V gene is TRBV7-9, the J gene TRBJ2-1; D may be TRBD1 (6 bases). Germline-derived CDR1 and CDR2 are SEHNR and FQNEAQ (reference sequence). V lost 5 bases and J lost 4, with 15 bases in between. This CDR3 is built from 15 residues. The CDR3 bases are TGTGCCAGCAGCAGCTCCGGGACACCATACAATGAGCAGTTCTTC. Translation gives CASSSSGTPYNEQFF.

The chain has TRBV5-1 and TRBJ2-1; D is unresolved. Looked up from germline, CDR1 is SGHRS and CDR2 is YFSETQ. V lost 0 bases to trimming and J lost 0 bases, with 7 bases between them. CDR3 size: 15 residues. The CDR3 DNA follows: TGCGCCAGCAGCTTGGGAGATAGCTCCTACAATGAGCAGTTCTTC. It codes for CASSLGDSSYNEQFF.

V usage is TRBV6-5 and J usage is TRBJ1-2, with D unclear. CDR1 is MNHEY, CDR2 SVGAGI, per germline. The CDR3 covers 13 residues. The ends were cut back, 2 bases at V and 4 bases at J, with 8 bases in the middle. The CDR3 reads CASSYEGSYGYTF. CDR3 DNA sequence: TGTGCCAGCAGTTACGAGGGTTCCTATGGCTACACCTTC.

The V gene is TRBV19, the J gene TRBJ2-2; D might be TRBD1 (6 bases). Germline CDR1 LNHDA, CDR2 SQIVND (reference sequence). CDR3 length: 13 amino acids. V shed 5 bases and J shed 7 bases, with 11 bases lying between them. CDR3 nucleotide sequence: TGTGCCAGTAGTCCCTGGGACAACGGGGAGCTGTTTTTT. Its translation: CASSPWDNGELFF.

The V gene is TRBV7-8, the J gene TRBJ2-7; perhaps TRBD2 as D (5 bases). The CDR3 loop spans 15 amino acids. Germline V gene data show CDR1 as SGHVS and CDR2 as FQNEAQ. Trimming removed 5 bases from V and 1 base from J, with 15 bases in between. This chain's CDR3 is CASSLDIGRSYEQYF. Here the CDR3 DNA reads TGTGCCAGCAGCCTCGATATAGGGAGATCCTACGAGCAGTACTTC. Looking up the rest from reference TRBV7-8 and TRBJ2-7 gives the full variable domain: GAGVSQSPRYKVAKRGQDVALRCDPISGHVSLFWYQQALGQGPEFLTYFQNEAQLDKSGLPSDRFFAERPEGSVSTLKIQRTQQEDSAVYLCASSLDIGRSYEQYFGPGTRLTVT.

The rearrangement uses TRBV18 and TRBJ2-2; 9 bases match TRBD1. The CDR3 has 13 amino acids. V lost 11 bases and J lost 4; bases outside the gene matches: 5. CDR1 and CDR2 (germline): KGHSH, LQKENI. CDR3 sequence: CAWGTGTTGELFF. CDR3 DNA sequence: TGTGCCTGGGGGACAGGGACCACCGGGGAGCTGTTTTTT.

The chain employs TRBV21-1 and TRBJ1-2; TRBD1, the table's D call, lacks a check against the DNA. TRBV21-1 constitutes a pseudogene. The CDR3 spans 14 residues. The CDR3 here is CASPKGPNRSGYTF. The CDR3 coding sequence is TGTGCCAGCCCCAAGGGGCCCAACAGAAGTGGCTACACCTTC.

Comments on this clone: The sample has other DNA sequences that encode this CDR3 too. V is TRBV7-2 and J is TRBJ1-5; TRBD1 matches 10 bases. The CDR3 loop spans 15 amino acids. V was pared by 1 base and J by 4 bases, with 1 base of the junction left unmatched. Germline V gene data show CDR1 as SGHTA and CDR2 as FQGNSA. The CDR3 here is CASSLGTGGNQPQHF. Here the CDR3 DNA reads TGTGCCAGCAGCTTAGGGACAGGGGGGAATCAGCCCCAGCATTTT.

In DNA form, the CDR3 reads TGTGCCAGCAGCTTGGAGGCTAGCGGGCGAAACATTCAGTACTTC. This sequence encodes CASSLEASGRNIQYF. The V gene is TRBV5-4, the J gene TRBJ2-4, with 8 bases that match TRBD2. The CDR3 covers 15 residues. Germline V gene data show CDR1 as SGHNT and CDR2 as YYREEE (reference sequence). Unmatched junction bases numbered 5, after V lost 0 bases and J lost 6 bases.

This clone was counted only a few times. In DNA form, the CDR3 reads TGTGCCAGCAGCGCCTGGACAGGGCCGAGCTCCTACGAGCAGTACTTC. It translates to CASSAWTGPSSYEQYF. The rearrangement joins TRBV7-2 to TRBJ2-7, with 8 bases matching TRBD1. Germline CDR1 is SGHTA and CDR2 is FQGNSA. The J segment lost 0 bases and the V segment lost 5 bases, leaving 9 bases of the junction unmatched. The CDR3 totals 16 residues.

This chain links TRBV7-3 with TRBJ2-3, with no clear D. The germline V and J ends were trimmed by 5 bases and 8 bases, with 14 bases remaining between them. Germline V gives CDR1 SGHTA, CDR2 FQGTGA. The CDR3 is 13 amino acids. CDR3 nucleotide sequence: TGTGCCAGCAGCCCCTCCTCCCTAGGTACGCAGTATTTT. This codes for CASSPSSLGTQYF.

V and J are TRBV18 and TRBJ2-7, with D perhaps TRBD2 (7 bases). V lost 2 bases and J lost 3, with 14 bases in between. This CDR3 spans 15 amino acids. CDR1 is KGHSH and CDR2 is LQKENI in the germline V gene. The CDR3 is CASSPSWGGGYEQYF. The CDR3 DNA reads TGTGCCAGCTCACCATCCTGGGGAGGGGGCTACGAGCAGTACTTC. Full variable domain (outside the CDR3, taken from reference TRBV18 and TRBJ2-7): NAGVMQNPRHLVRRRGQEARLRCSPMKGHSHVYWYRQLPEEGLKFMVYLQKENIIDESGMPKERFSAEFPKEGPSILRIQQVVRGDSAAYFCASSPSWGGGYEQYFGPGTRLTVT.

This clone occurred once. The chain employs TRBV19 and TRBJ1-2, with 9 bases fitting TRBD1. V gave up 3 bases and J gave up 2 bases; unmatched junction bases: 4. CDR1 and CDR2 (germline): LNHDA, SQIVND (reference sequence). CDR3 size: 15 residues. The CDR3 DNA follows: TGTGCCAGTAGTATTTCCGGGACAGGGAACTATGGCTACACCTTC. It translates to CASSISGTGNYGYTF.

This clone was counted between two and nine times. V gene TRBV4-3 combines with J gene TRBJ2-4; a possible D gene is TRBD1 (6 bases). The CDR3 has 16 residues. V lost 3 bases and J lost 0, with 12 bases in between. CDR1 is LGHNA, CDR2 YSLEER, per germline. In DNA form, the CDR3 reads TGCGCCAGCAGCCATAATACAGGGCTAGCCAAAAACATTCAGTACTTC. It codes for CASSHNTGLAKNIQYF.

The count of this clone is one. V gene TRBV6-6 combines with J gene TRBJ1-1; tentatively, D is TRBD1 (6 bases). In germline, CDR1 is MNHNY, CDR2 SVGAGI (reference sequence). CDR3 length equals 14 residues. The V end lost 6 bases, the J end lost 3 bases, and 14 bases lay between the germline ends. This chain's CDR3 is CASSPQGGDTEAFF. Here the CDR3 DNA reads TGTGCCAGCAGCCCACAGGGTGGGGACACTGAAGCTTTCTTT.

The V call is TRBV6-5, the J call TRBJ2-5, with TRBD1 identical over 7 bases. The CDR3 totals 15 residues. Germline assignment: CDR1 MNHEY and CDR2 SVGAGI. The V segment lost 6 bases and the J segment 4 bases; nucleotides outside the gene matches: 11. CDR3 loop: CASSTQTGLGETQYF. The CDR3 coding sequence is TGTGCCAGCAGCACCCAGACAGGGTTGGGAGAGACCCAGTACTTC.

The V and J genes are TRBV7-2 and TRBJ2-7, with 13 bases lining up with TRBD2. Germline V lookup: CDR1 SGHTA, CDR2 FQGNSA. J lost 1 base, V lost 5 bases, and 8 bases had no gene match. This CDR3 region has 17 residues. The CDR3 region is CASSPRTSGGASYEQYF. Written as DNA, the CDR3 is TGTGCCAGCAGCCCGCGGACTAGCGGGGGCGCTTCCTACGAGCAGTACTTC.